This entry lists 23 T cell receptor beta chains sequenced from one sample in a study of PD-L1 blockade in urothelial cancer. Sequenced by immunoSEQ multiplex PCR; TCRdb stores in-frame clones only, minus some. The data hold 72,000 or so clones, with around 87% observed a single time. The time point was: pretreatment peripheral blood. Sequencing was performed on PBMCs, taken around atezolizumab (anti-PD-L1) treatment. These receptors all stem from a man in his sixties with urothelial cancer.

The table lists this clone with a few counts. The genes are TRBV6-5 and TRBJ1-2; 7 bases fit TRBD1. V gave up 4 bases and J gave up 8 bases; unmatched junction bases: 4. There are 12 residues in the CDR3. Per the germline V gene, CDR1 is MNHEY and CDR2 is SVGAGI. This CDR3 reads CASSSGGRGYTF. The CDR3 DNA reads TGTGCCAGCAGTTCAGGGGGGAGAGGCTACACCTTC.

V usage is TRBV7-2 and J usage is TRBJ1-3; the D gene is possibly TRBD1 (5 bases). V lost 1 base, J lost 0 bases, and 16 bases lay in between. CDR3 size: 18 residues. Germline V gene lookup returns CDR1 SGHTA and CDR2 FQGNSA. DNA of the CDR3: TGTGCCAGCAGCTTAGTTCAGGGCCTCGTGAGCTCTGGAAACACCATATATTTT. Residues: CASSLVQGLVSSGNTIYF.

The chain uses TRBV7-9 and TRBJ1-2; a possible D gene is TRBD1 (5 bases). CDR3 length: 13 amino acids. The germline CDR1 and CDR2 sequences are SEHNR and FQNEAQ (reference sequence). The V end lost 5 bases, the J end lost 8 bases, and 15 bases lay between the germline ends. The DNA of the CDR3 is TGTGCCAGCAGCCCACCGACAGCCTTCGGCTACACCTTC. Amino acid sequence: CASSPPTAFGYTF.

The CDR3 loop reads CASSPPPRQEAFF. CDR3 in DNA: TGTGCCAGCTCACCACCGCCCAGACAAGAAGCTTTCTTT. V gene TRBV18 combines with J gene TRBJ1-1; D gene uncertain. From germline, CDR1 is KGHSH and CDR2 LQKENI. Trimming removed 0 bases from V and 8 bases from J, with 10 bases in between. The CDR3 totals 13 residues.

The genes are TRBV4-1 and TRBJ2-2, with 7 nucleotides matching TRBD2. The germline V gene encodes CDR1 MGHRA and CDR2 YSYEKL. This CDR3 is 15 amino acids long. Unmatched junction bases numbered 7, after V lost 3 bases and J lost 6 bases. CDR3 bases: TGCGCCAGCAGCCACCTGACTAGCAAAGCCGGGGAGCTGTTTTTT. Its protein product is CASSHLTSKAGELFF.

V and J are TRBV6-5 and TRBJ2-2, with 12 bases lining up with TRBD2. From germline, CDR1 is MNHEY and CDR2 SVGAGI. The CDR3 has 15 residues. The V and J ends lost 4 bases and 5 bases, in that order; junction bases with no gene match: 2. The CDR3 sequence: CASSWLAGGTGELFF. CDR3 DNA: TGTGCCAGCAGTTGGCTAGCGGGGGGGACCGGGGAGCTGTTTTTT.

The chain joins TRBV27 to TRBJ1-2; 7 nucleotides align to TRBD1. Germline CDR1 MNHEY, CDR2 SMNVEV (reference sequence). This CDR3 is 14 amino acids long. With V trimmed by 8 bases and J by 2 bases, 8 bases remained unmatched. Here the CDR3 DNA reads TGTGCCAGCGGCCGACAGGGTGGGAACTATGGCTACACCTTC. Translating it yields CASGRQGGNYGYTF.

The rearrangement uses TRBV7-8 and TRBJ2-7; D may be TRBD2 (5 bases). Trimming took off 7 bases at V and 5 bases at J, with 24 bases between the two ends. The CDR3 runs to 16 residues. CDR1 and CDR2 from the germline V gene are SGHVS and FQNEAQ. The CDR3 loop reads CASIKGARTDIHEQYF. The CDR3 DNA sequence: TGTGCCAGCATTAAAGGTGCCAGGACTGACATCCACGAGCAGTACTTC. Full variable domain (outside the CDR3, taken from reference TRBV7-8 and TRBJ2-7): GAGVSQSPRYKVAKRGQDVALRCDPISGHVSLFWYQQALGQGPEFLTYFQNEAQLDKSGLPSDRFFAERPEGSVSTLKIQRTQQEDSAVYLCASIKGARTDIHEQYFGPGTRLTVT.

This clone was recorded once. The chain is built from TRBV28 and TRBJ1-1; tentatively, D is TRBD1 (6 bases). The CDR3 runs 15 residues. Trimming shortened V by 5 bases and J by 3 bases, and 16 bases separated the two germline ends. The germline gives CDR1 MDHEN, CDR2 SYDVKM. CDR3 in amino acids: CASSTSGQLDTEAFF. CDR3 DNA: TGTGCCAGCAGTACCTCTGGACAGCTAGACACTGAAGCTTTCTTT.

The chain couples TRBV27 to TRBJ2-7; 9 bases are shared with TRBD1. This CDR3 spans 15 amino acids. V shed 5 bases, J shed 4 bases, and the junction held 9 bases outside the gene matches. Germline values: CDR1 MNHEY, CDR2 SMNVEV (reference sequence). CDR3 in amino acids: CASSKTGTGFYEQYF. Written as DNA, the CDR3 is TGTGCCAGCAGTAAAACCGGGACAGGGTTTTACGAGCAGTACTTC.

In nucleotides, the CDR3 is TGTGCCAGCTCACCAAGCAGGGGGGCGAACACCGGGGAGCTGTTTTTT. Its translation: CASSPSRGANTGELFF. The rearrangement links TRBV18 to TRBJ2-2; possible D gene TRBD1, 7 bases. Germline V gives CDR1 KGHSH, CDR2 LQKENI. CDR3 size: 16 residues. V was trimmed by 2 bases and J by 0 bases, leaving 10 bases between them.

J is TRBJ2-1 and V is TRBV27; 10 bases fit TRBD2. Trimming at V came to 3 bases and at J to 0 bases, leaving 5 bases not matched to a gene. Germline CDR1 reads MNHEY; CDR2 reads SMNVEV (reference sequence). The CDR3 contains 17 residues. The DNA for the CDR3 is TGTGCCAGCAGTTTTAATAGCGGGGGGATCTCCTACAATGAGCAGTTCTTC. Its protein is CASSFNSGGISYNEQFF.

This chain links TRBV30 with TRBJ1-5; 9 nucleotides agree with TRBD1. This CDR3 has 15 amino acids. Germline V CDR1 and CDR2: GTSNPN, SVGIG (reference sequence). Trimming took 3 bases from V and 4 from J; bases not matched to a gene: 7. This CDR3 reads CAWRLQGARNQPQHF. Written as DNA, the CDR3 is TGTGCCTGGAGATTACAGGGGGCGCGAAATCAGCCCCAGCATTTT.

This clone was seen a few times. V gene TRBV9 combines with J gene TRBJ2-1; 9 bases are shared with TRBD2. Germline loops: CDR1 SGDLS, CDR2 YYNGEE. The CDR3 runs to 17 residues. The ends lost 6 bases at V and 0 bases at J; junction bases unmatched: 10. CDR3 amino acids: CASNSEYSGGSYNEQFF. The CDR3 coding sequence is TGTGCCAGCAACTCAGAGTATAGCGGGGGCTCCTACAATGAGCAGTTCTTC.

The rearrangement uses TRBV12-2 and TRBJ1-5; TRBD1, the D gene given by the table, was not confirmed from the DNA. TRBV12-2 is assigned pseudogene status. The CDR3 is made up of 16 amino acids. CDR3 DNA sequence: TGTGCAAGTCGCTCCCCCCGACAGTTGTACGGTCAGCCCCAGCATTTT. Translation gives CASRSPRQLYGQPQHF.

This chain links TRBV5-1 with TRBJ2-3; 12 bases are a match to TRBD2. With 3 bases clipped from V and 1 base from J, the junction kept 3 bases outside the gene matches. This CDR3 is 16 amino acids long. The germline V gene encodes CDR1 SGHRS and CDR2 YFSETQ. The CDR3 DNA follows: TGCGCCAGCAGCTCCCGACTAGCGGGGGGCACAGATACGCAGTATTTT. Protein: CASSSRLAGGTDTQYF.

This chain joins TRBV5-6 and TRBJ2-1; D call uncertain. This CDR3 has 12 residues. Germline lookup yields CDR1 SGHDT and CDR2 YYEEEE. V was shortened by 5 bases and J by 8 bases, with 11 bases between the two germline ends. The CDR3 region has the DNA TGTGCCAGCAGTCCTTCCCGTCATGAGCAGTTCTTC. It is translated as CASSPSRHEQFF.

The chain uses TRBV9 and TRBJ2-2; 10 bases fit TRBD2. The CDR3 loop spans 16 amino acids. With 2 bases clipped from V and 1 base from J, the junction kept 2 bases outside the gene matches. Germline CDR1 SGDLS, CDR2 YYNGEE. CDR3 protein: CASSVGLARNTGELFF. The CDR3 coding sequence is TGTGCCAGCAGCGTGGGACTAGCGAGGAACACCGGGGAGCTGTTTTTT.

The J gene is TRBJ2-1, the V gene TRBV5-4; TRBD1 is a possible D gene (6 bases). The CDR3 has 15 amino acids. The germline CDR1 and CDR2 sequences are SGHNT and YYREEE (reference sequence). V was clipped by 5 bases and J by 4 bases, with 16 bases between them. In DNA form, the CDR3 reads TGTGCCAGCAGTATTCCAGGGGCGAGATACAATGAGCAGTTCTTC. Protein: CASSIPGARYNEQFF.

V and J are TRBV28 and TRBJ1-1, with TRBD1 matching over 8 bases. This CDR3 region has 16 residues. Trimming at V came to 4 bases and at J to 0 bases, leaving 7 bases not matched to a gene. The germline V gene encodes CDR1 MDHEN and CDR2 SYDVKM. CDR3 in DNA: TGTGCCAGCAGTTCCCGGACAGGGACATTGAACACTGAAGCTTTCTTT. The encoded protein is CASSSRTGTLNTEAFF.

With regard to this clone: One end of the junction fails to match germline, which may point to a read error. The V and J genes are TRBV11-2 and TRBJ2-7; D remains unclear. Per germline, CDR1 SGHAT and CDR2 FQNNGV. This CDR3 is 17 amino acids long. This chain's CDR3 is CASSQDPARVEVDEQYF. In DNA, the CDR3 is TGCGCCAGCAGCCAAGACCCAGCCCGGGTTGAAGTCGACGAGCAGTACTTC.

The J gene is TRBJ1-1, the V gene TRBV30; 7 bases agree with TRBD1. Germline CDR1 is GTSNPN and CDR2 is SVGIG (reference sequence). With V trimmed by 3 bases and J by 4 bases, 5 bases remained unmatched. The CDR3 extends over 13 amino acids. The CDR3 DNA follows: TGTGCCTGGAGATCGACAGGGCTCACTGAAGCTTTCTTT. It codes for CAWRSTGLTEAFF.

The chain uses TRBV18 and TRBJ1-1; D gene uncertain. CDR1 and CDR2 (germline): KGHSH, LQKENI. Trimming cost V 1 base and J 6 bases, with 9 bases left between them. The CDR3 covers 13 residues. CDR3 in amino acids: CASSPRGGPEAFF. In DNA, the CDR3 is TGTGCCAGCTCACCACGTGGAGGGCCTGAAGCTTTCTTT.